The sequence of this TCR beta chain was determined in a study of cytomegalovirus exposure and HLA in healthy donors. Unmatched junction bases numbered 4, after V lost 3 bases and J lost 2 bases. Germline CDR1 SGHDT, CDR2 YYEEEE. This CDR3 has 14 amino acids. The PCR used 60 Vbeta and 13 Jbeta primers. The repertoire was sequenced with immunoSEQ multiplex PCR; TCRdb's copy has only in-frame clones and lacks some. The table has 90,000 to 100,000 clones, roughly 80% seen once. Sequenced input: PBMCs. The V gene is TRBV5-6, the J gene TRBJ2-7; 8 nucleotides align to TRBD1. This TCR was sampled from a middle-aged man in good health and CMV-seropositive. Written as DNA, the CDR3 is TGTGCCAGCAGCTATTACAGGGGGACCTACGAGCAGTACTTC. Translating gives CASSYYRGTYEQYF.